One sample yielded the 13 T cell receptor beta chains listed below, sequenced in a study of monozygotic twins with inflammatory bowel disease. TCRdb re-called the 5' RACE reads and catalogs CDR3 proteins one per entry, DNA excluded. The sample totals about 160,000 distinct CDR3 sequences. The sequencing sample was made of blood. The receptors come from a human donor with ulcerative colitis or Crohn's disease, or a healthy co-twin of an affected twin (not recorded which).

V gene TRBV11-2 combines with J gene TRBJ2-4; TCRdb names TRBD1, which stays unverified in the absence of DNA. This CDR3 spans 16 amino acids. The V gene's germline CDR1 is SGHAT and CDR2 FQNNGV. The CDR3 loop is CASSIRGGLAKNMQYF.

V and J are TRBV6-1 and TRBJ2-1; TCRdb returns TRBD2, unconfirmable since there is no DNA. The germline V gene encodes CDR1 MNHNS and CDR2 SASEGT. The CDR3 is made up of 17 amino acids. CDR3: CASSSLPAGGPSNEQFF.

J is TRBJ1-5 and V is TRBV7-9. Germline V gives CDR1 SEHNR, CDR2 FQNEAQ (reference sequence). The CDR3 is made up of 13 amino acids. The CDR3: CASSLGGVWPQHF.

This CDR3 is CSVEGYWTSGNNEQFF. The chain combines TRBV29-1 with TRBJ2-1; absent DNA, TCRdb's TRBD2 call cannot be checked. Germline CDR1 SQVTM, CDR2 ANQGSEA. This CDR3 spans 16 amino acids.

The V and J genes are TRBV12-3 or TRBV12-4 and TRBJ2-7; TCRdb indicates TRBD2, and absent DNA this call remains unverified. This CDR3 is built from 16 residues. The CDR3 region is CASSLRVGSGSNEQYF.

The CDR3 sequence: CSARKGVTEAFF. This chain joins TRBV20-1 and TRBJ1-1; the TCRdb call, TRBD1, lacks DNA for checking. Germline V gives CDR1 DFQATT, CDR2 SNEGSKA (reference sequence). This CDR3 has 12 residues.

CDR3: CSVAVGSEQYF. The gene calls are TRBV29-1 and TRBJ2-7. The CDR3 totals 11 residues. CDR1 is SQVTM and CDR2 is ANQGSEA in the germline V gene.

The chain recombines TRBV11-2 with TRBJ2-3. The CDR3 consists of 16 residues. Germline V gene lookup returns CDR1 SGHAT and CDR2 FQNNGV. The CDR3 reads CASSYRIDGRTDTQYF.

This rearrangement joins TRBV29-1 to TRBJ2-5; TCRdb returns TRBD2, unconfirmable since there is no DNA. The CDR3 sequence is 13 residues long. The V gene's germline CDR1 is SQVTM and CDR2 ANQGSEA. The CDR3 loop is CSVAGRSSETQYF. Variable domain in full (rest from reference TRBV29-1 and TRBJ2-5): SAVISQKPSRDICQRGTSLTIQCQVDSQVTMMFWYRQQPGQSLTLIATANQGSEATYESGFVIDKFPISRPNLTFSTLTVSNMSPEDSSIYLCSVAGRSSETQYFGPGTRLLVL.

The chain is built from TRBV20-1 and TRBJ1-1. This CDR3 is built from 11 residues. The germline gives CDR1 DFQATT, CDR2 SNEGSKA (reference sequence). The CDR3: CSAPVDTEAFF.

The chain combines TRBV10-3 with TRBJ2-7. The germline V gene has CDR1 ENHRY and CDR2 SYGVKD. The CDR3 length is 14 residues. CDR3 sequence reads: CAISESGTEYEQYF.

The CDR3 region is CASSPRVQLEQYF. The chain joins TRBV7-2 to TRBJ2-7; TCRdb's assignment of TRBD2 cannot be checked, as there is no DNA. The CDR3 extends over 13 amino acids. Per germline, CDR1 SGHTA and CDR2 FQGNSA.

The V and J genes are TRBV7-2 and TRBJ1-2; TCRdb's D call of TRBD1 is untestable without DNA. This CDR3 region has 15 residues. Germline-derived CDR1 and CDR2 are SGHTA and FQGNSA. The CDR3 protein is CASSLVGGASYGYTF.